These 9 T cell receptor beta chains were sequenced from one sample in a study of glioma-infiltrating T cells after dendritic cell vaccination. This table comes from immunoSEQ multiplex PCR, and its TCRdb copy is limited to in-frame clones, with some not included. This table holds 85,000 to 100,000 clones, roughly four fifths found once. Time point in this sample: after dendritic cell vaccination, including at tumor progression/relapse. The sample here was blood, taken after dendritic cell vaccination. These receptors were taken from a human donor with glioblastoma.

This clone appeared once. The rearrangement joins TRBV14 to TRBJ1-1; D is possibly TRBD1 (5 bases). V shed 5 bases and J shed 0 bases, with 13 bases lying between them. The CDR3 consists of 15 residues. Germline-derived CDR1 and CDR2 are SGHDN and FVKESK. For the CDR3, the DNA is TGTGCCAGCAGCGGTTGGACAACGGTGAACACTGAAGCTTTCTTT. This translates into CASSGWTTVNTEAFF.

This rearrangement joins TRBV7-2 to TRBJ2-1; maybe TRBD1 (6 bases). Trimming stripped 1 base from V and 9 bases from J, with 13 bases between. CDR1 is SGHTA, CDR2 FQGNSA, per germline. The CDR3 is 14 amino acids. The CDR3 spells CASSLEPGVGEQFF. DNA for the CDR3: TGTGCCAGCAGCTTAGAACCAGGGGTGGGTGAGCAGTTCTTC.

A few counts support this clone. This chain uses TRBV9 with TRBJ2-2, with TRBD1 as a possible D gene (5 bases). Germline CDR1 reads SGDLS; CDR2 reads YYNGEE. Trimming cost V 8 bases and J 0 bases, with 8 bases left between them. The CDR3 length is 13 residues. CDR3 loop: CASQGSNTGELFF. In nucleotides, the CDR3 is TGTGCCAGTCAGGGTTCGAACACCGGGGAGCTGTTTTTT. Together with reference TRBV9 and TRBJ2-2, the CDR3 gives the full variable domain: DSGVTQTPKHLITATGQRVTLRCSPRSGDLSVYWYQQSLDQGLQFLIQYYNGEERAKGNILERFSAQQFPDLHSELNLSSLELGDSALYFCASQGSNTGELFFGEGSRLTVL.

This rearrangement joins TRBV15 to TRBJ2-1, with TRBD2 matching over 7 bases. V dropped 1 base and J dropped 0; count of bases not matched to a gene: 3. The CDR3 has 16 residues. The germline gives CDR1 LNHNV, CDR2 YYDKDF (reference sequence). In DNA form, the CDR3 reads TGTGCCACCAGCAGAGGCGGGAGAAACTCCTACAATGAGCAGTTCTTC. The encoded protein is CATSRGGRNSYNEQFF.

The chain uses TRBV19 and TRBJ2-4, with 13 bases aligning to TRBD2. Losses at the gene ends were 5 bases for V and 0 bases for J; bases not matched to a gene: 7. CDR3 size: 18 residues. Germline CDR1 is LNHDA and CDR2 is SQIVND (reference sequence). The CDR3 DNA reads TGTGCCAGTAGTTCAAGGACTAGCGGGGGATTAGCCAAAAACATTCAGTACTTC. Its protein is CASSSRTSGGLAKNIQYF.

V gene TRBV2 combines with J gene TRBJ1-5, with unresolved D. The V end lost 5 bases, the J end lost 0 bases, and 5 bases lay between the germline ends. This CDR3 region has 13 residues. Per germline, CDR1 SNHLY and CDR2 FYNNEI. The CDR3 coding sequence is TGTGCCAGCAGTTACGGTAGCAATCAGCCCCAGCATTTT. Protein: CASSYGSNQPQHF.

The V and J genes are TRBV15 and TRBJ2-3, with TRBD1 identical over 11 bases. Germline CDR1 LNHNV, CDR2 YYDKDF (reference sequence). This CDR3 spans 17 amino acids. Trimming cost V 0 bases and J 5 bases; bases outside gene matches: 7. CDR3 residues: CATSRDGTGGLVDTQYF. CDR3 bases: TGTGCCACCAGCAGAGATGGGACAGGGGGTTTGGTAGATACGCAGTATTTT.

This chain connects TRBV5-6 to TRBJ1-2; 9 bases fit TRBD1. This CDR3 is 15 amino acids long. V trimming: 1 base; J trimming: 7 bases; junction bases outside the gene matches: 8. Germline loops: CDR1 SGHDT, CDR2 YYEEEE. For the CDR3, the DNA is TGTGCCAGCAGCTTGAGGGACAGGGCGGCTGCTGGCTACACCTTC. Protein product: CASSLRDRAAAGYTF.

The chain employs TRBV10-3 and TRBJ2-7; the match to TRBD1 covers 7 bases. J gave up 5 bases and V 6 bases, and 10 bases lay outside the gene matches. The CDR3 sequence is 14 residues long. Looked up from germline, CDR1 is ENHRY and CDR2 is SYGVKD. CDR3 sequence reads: CAIRLTGFEHEQYF. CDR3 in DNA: TGTGCCATCAGGCTGACAGGGTTCGAGCACGAGCAGTACTTC.